The present T cell receptor (beta chain) was sequenced within a study of shared clonotypes between healthy human individuals. Study-wide context: Per donor, three plates held CD4 naive cells, three held CD4 memory, two held CD8 naive and one held CD8 memory. Study-level results: There were few donors, and this limited the genetic and exposure-history diversity represented. Rarefaction showed sorted-subset sequencing was incomplete despite large depth.

Sequencing was at deep level. TCRdb keeps only in-frame clones here, not all; method: immunoSEQ multiplex PCR. The sample lists 500,000 to 550,000 clones, approximately 95% occurring once. Notes on this clone: Its target is unknown.

V gave up 0 bases and J gave up 5 bases, with 13 bases separating them. The CDR3 totals 15 residues. Germline CDR1 SGHDN, CDR2 FVKESK. The TCR originated in a woman aged 25 to 39 in good health. The chain has TRBV14 and TRBJ1-2; D is perhaps TRBD1 (5 bases). Material for sequencing was naive CD4+ T cells sorted from blood. The subset denotes: CD45RA+ positively selected. CDR3 coding DNA: TGTGCCAGCAGCCAAGATTGGGGGGTAGGGTATGGCTACACCTTC. This gives the protein CASSQDWGVGYGYTF.